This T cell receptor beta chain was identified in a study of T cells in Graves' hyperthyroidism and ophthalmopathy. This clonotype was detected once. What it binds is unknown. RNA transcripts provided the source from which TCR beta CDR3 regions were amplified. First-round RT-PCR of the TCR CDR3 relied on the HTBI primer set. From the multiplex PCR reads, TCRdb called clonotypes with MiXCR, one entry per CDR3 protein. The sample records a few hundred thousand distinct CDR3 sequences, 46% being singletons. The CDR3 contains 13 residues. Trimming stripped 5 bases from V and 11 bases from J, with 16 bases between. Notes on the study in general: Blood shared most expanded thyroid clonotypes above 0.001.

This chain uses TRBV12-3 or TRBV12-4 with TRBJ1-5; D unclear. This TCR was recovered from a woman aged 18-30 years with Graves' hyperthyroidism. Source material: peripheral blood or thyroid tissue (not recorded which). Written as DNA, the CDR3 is TGTGCCAGCAGTCCCCAGGTACGGGAGACCCAGCATTTT. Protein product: CASSPQVRETQHF.